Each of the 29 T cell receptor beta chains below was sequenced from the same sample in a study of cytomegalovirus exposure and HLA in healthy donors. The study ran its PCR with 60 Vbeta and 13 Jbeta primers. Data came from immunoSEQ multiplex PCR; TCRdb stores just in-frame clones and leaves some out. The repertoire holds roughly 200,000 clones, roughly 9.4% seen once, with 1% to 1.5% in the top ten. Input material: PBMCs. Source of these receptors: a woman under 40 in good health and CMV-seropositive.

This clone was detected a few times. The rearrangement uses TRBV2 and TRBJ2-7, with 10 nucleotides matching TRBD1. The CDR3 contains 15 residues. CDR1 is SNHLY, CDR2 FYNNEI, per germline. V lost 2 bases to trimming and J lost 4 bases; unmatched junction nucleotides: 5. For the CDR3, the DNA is TGTGCCAGCAGTGAACAGGGACAGGGGATTTACGAGCAGTACTTC. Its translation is CASSEQGQGIYEQYF.

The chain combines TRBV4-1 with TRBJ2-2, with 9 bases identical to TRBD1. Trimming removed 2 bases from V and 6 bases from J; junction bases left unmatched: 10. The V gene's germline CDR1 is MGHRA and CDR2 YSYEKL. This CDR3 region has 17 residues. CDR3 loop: CASSQKPGQGQAGELFF. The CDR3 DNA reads TGCGCCAGCAGCCAAAAGCCGGGACAGGGCCAGGCCGGGGAGCTGTTTTTT.

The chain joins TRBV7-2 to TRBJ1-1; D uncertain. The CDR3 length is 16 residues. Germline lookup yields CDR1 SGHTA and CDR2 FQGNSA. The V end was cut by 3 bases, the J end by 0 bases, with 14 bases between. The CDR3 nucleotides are TGTGCCAGCAGCTTCACATCTCCCGTAATGAACACTGAAGCTTTCTTT. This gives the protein CASSFTSPVMNTEAFF.

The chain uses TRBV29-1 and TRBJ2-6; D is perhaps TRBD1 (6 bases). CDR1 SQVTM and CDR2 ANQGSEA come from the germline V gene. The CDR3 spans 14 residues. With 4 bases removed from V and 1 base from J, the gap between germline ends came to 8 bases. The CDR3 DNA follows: TGCAGCGTTGCTACAGGGTCTGGGGCCAACGTCCTGACTTTC. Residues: CSVATGSGANVLTF.

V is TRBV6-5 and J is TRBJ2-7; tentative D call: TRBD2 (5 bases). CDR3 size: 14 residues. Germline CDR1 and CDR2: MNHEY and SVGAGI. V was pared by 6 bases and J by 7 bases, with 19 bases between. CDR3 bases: TGTGCCAGCAGGACTCGGGAAACCGGCAGGGAGCAGTACTTC. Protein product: CASRTRETGREQYF.

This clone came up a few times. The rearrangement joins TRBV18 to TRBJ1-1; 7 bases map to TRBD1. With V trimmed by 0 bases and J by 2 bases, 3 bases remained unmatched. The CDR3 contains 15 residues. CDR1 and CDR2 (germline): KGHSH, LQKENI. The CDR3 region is CASSPPDRTNTEAFF. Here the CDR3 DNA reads TGTGCCAGCTCACCACCGGACAGGACAAACACTGAAGCTTTCTTT.

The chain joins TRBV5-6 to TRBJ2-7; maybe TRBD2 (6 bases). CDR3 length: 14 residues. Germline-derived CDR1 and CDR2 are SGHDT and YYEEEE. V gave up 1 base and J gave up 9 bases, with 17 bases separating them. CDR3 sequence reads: CASSLSSAYTGQYF. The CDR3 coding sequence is TGTGCCAGCAGCTTGTCTAGCGCCTACACGGGGCAGTACTTC. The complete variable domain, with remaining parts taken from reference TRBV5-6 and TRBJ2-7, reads DAGVTQSPTHLIKTRGQQVTLRCSPKSGHDTVSWYQQALGQGPQFIFQYYEEEERQRGNFPDRFSGHQFPNYSSELNVNALLLGDSALYLCASSLSSAYTGQYFGPGTRLTVT.

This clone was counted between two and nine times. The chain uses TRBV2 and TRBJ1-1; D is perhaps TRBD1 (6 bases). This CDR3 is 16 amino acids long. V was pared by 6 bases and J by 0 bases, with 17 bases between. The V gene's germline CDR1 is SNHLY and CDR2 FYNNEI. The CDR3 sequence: CASRWGSDSLNTEAFF. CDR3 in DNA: TGTGCCAGCAGGTGGGGGTCGGACAGTTTGAACACTGAAGCTTTCTTT. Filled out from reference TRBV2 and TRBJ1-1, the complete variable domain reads EPEVTQTPSHQVTQMGQEVILRCVPISNHLYFYWYRQILGQKVEFLVSFYNNEISEKSEIFDDQFSVERPDGSNFTLKIRSTKLEDSAMYFCASRWGSDSLNTEAFFGQGTRLTVV.

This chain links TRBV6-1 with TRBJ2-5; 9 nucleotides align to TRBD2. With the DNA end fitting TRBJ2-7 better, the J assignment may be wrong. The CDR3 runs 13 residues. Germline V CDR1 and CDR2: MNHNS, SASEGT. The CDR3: CASFTSGLYEQYF. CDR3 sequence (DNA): TGTGCCAGCTTCACTAGCGGGCTCTACGAGCAGTACTTC.

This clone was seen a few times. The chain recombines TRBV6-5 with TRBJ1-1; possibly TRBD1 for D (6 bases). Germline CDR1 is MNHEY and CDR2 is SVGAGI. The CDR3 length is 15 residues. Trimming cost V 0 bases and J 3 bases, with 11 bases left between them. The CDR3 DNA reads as TGTGCCAGCAGTTACTCGAGAGGGGGGGACACTGAAGCTTTCTTT. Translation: CASSYSRGGDTEAFF.

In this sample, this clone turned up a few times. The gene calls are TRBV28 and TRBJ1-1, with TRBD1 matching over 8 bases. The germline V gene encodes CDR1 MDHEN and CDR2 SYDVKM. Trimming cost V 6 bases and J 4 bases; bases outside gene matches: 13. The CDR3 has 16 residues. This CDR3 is CASSSAGTGLGTEAFF. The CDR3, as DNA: TGTGCCAGCAGCTCAGCCGGGACAGGCCTGGGCACTGAAGCTTTCTTT.

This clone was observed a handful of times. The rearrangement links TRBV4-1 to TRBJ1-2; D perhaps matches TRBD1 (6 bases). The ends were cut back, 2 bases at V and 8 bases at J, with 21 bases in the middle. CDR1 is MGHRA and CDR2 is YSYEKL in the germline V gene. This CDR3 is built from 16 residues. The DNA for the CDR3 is TGCGCCAGCAGCCAACCTTTTTTACAGGGTGTAGGGGGCTACACCTTC. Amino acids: CASSQPFLQGVGGYTF.

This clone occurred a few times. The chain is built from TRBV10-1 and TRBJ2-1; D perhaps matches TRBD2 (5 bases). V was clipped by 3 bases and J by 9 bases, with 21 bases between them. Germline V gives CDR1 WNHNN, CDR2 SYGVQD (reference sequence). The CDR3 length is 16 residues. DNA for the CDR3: TGCGCCAGCAGTGAAAGAGCTAGAGGGTTGTCGAGTGAGCAGTTCTTC. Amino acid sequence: CASSERARGLSSEQFF.

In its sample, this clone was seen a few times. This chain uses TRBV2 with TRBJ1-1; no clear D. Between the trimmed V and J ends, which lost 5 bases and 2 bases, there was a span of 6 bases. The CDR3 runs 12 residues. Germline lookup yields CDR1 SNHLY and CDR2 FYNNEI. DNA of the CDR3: TGTGCCAGCAGTTACAGTAACACTGAAGCTTTCTTT. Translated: CASSYSNTEAFF.

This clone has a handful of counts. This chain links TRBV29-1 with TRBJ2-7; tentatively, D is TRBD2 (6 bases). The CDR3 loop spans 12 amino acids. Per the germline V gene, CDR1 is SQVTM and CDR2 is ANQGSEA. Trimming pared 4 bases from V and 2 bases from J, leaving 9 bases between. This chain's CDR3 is CSVGTGAYEQYF. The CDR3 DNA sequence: TGCAGCGTTGGGACGGGAGCCTACGAGCAGTACTTC.

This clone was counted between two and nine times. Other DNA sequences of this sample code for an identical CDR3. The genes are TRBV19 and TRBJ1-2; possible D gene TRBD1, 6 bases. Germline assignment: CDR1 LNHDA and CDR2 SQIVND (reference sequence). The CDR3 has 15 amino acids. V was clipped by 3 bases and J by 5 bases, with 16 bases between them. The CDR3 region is CASSMGLRDIYGYTF. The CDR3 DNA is TGTGCCAGTAGTATGGGCCTACGGGACATTTATGGCTACACCTTC.

Here the CDR3 DNA reads TGCAGCGTCCCGGGACAATTTTCCTACGAGCAGTACTTC. It is translated as CSVPGQFSYEQYF. The V and J genes are TRBV29-1 and TRBJ2-7, with a possible D match to TRBD1 (6 bases). V was shortened by 6 bases and J by 1 base, with 13 bases between the two germline ends. The length of the CDR3 is 13 residues. Germline V gives CDR1 SQVTM, CDR2 ANQGSEA.

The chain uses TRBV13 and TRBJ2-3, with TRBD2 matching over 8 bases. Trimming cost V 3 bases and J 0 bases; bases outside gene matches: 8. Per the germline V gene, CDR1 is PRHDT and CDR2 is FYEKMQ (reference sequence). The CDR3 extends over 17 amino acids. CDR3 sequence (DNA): TGTGCCAGCAGCTTCGCTCCGGGAGGGACTAGCACAGATACGCAGTATTTT. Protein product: CASSFAPGGTSTDTQYF.

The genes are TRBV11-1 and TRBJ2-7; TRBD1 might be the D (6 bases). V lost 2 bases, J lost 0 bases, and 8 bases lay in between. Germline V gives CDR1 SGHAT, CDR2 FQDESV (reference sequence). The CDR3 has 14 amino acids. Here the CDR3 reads CASSLSDSSYEQYF. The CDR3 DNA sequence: TGTGCCAGCAGCTTATCGGACAGCTCCTACGAGCAGTACTTC.

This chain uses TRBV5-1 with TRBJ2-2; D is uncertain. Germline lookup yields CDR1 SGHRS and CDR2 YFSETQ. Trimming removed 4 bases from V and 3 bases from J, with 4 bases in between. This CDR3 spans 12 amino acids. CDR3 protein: CASSRDTGELFF. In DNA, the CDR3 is TGCGCCAGCAGCCGGGACACCGGGGAGCTGTTTTTT.

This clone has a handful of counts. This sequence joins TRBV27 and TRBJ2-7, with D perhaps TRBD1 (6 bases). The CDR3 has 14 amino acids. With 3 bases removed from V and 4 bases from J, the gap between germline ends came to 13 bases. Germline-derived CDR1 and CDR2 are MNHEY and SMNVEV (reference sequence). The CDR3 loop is CASSFGQGWYEQYF. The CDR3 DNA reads TGTGCCAGCAGTTTTGGGCAGGGGTGGTACGAGCAGTACTTC.

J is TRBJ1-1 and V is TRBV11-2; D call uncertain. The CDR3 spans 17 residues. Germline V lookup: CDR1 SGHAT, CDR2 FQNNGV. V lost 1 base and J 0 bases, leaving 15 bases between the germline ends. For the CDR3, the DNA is TGTGCCAGCAGCTTAGTATACGCAAGCCATATGAACACTGAAGCTTTCTTT. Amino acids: CASSLVYASHMNTEAFF.

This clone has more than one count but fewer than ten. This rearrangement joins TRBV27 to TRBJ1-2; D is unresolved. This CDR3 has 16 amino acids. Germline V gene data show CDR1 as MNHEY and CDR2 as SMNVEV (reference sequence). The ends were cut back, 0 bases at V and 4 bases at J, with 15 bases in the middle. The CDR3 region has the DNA TGTGCCAGCAGTTTATCGTGGGGAGGGAGCGGCTATGGCTACACCTTC. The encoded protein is CASSLSWGGSGYGYTF.

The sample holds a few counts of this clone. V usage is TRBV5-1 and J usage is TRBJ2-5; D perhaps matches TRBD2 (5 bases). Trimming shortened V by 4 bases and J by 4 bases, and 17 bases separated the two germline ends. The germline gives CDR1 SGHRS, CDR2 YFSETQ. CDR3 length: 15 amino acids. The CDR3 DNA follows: TGCGCCAGCAGCCCAAGGCAGTCCGCGGGAGAGACCCAGTACTTC. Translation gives CASSPRQSAGETQYF.

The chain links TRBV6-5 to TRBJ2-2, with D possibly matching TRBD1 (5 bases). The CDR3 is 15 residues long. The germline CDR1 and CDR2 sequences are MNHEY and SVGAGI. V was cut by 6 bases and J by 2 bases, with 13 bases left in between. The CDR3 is CASSSQGRNTGELFF. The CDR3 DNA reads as TGTGCCAGCAGCTCCCAGGGTCGCAACACCGGGGAGCTGTTTTTT.

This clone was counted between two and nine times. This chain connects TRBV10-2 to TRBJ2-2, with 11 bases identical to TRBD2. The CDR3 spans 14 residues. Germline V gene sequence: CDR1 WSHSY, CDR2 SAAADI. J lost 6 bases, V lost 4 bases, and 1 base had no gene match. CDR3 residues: CASSVAGGAGELFF. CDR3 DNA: TGCGCCAGCAGTGTAGCGGGAGGGGCCGGGGAGCTGTTTTTT.

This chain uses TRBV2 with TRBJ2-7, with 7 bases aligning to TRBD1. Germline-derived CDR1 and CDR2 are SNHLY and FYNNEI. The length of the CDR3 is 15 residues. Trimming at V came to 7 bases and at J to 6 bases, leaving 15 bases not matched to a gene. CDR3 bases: TGTGCCAGCAATGGGCCCCGGGACAGCTTCTCCGAGCAGTACTTC. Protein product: CASNGPRDSFSEQYF.

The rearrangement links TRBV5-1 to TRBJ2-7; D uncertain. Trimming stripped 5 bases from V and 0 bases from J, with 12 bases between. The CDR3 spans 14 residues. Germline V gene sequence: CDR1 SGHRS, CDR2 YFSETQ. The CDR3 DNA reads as TGCGCCAGCAGTAGGCCAGACTCCTCCTACGAGCAGTACTTC. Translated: CASSRPDSSYEQYF.

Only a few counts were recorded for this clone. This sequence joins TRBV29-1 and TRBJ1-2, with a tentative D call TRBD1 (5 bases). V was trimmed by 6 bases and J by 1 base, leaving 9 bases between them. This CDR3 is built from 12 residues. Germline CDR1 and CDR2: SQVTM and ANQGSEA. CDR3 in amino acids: CSVSRGNYGYTF. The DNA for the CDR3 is TGCAGCGTCTCAAGGGGTAACTATGGCTACACCTTC.